Listed here are 16 T cell receptor beta chains from one sample, sequenced in a study of T cell responses to AZD1222 COVID-19 vaccine. Assay used: immunoSEQ multiplex PCR; TCRdb lists only in-frame clones, some missing. The sample lists around 160,000 clones, about 88% occurring once. This sample comprised peripheral blood, obtained on day 0 of AZD1222 vaccination. Receptors were obtained from an adult in good health.

This rearrangement joins TRBV5-4 to TRBJ2-2, with D possibly TRBD2 on 6 matching bases. Trimming pared 4 bases from V and 3 bases from J, leaving 13 bases between. The germline V gene encodes CDR1 SGHNT and CDR2 YYREEE (reference sequence). The CDR3 covers 15 residues. CDR3 sequence: CASSTGTSDTGELFF. For the CDR3, the DNA is TGTGCCAGCAGCACCGGGACTTCAGACACCGGGGAGCTGTTTTTT.

This clone was seen ten or more times. DNA of the CDR3: TGTGCCAGCAGCGAGGATGTTGTGGGGGACGGTACGGAGACCCAGTACTTC. This translates into CASSEDVVGDGTETQYF. The V and J genes are TRBV7-6 and TRBJ2-5; either TRBD1 or TRBD2 may fit D (5 bases each). V lost 5 bases to trimming and J lost 5 bases, with 24 bases between them. The CDR3 extends over 17 amino acids. Germline assignment: CDR1 SGHVS and CDR2 FNYEAQ.

This clone was counted a few times. V gene TRBV7-2 combines with J gene TRBJ1-4, with TRBD1 identical over 8 bases. The CDR3 is 14 amino acids. The germline V gene has CDR1 SGHTA and CDR2 FQGNSA. V lost 5 bases and J lost 4; bases outside the gene matches: 3. The CDR3 nucleotides are TGTGCCAGCAGCCCAGGGGGCGGTAATGAAAAACTGTTTTTT. This encodes CASSPGGGNEKLFF.

The chain combines TRBV3-1 (or the pseudogene TRBV3-2) with TRBJ1-4; D is unclear. The V gene lost 5 bases and the J gene lost 7 bases, with 14 bases spanning the gap. The CDR3 contains 14 residues. The germline V gene encodes CDR1 LGHDT and CDR2 YNNKEL (reference sequence). The CDR3 spells CASSARLGSEKLFF. In nucleotides, the CDR3 is TGTGCCAGCAGCGCCCGCCTGGGCAGTGAAAAACTGTTTTTT.

V gene TRBV4-2 combines with J gene TRBJ1-1, with a tentative D call TRBD1 (5 bases). The V end was cut by 1 base, the J end by 3 bases, with 12 bases between. Germline loops: CDR1 LGHNA, CDR2 YNFKEQ. The CDR3 has 15 residues. The DNA of the CDR3 is TGTGCCAGCAGCCAAGTAAGGGGAGCGGACACTGAAGCTTTCTTT. As protein: CASSQVRGADTEAFF.

The gene calls are TRBV19 and TRBJ2-3, with 7 bases that match TRBD2. Trimming took 8 bases from V and 2 from J; bases not matched to a gene: 10. The CDR3 runs to 15 residues. Looked up from germline, CDR1 is LNHDA and CDR2 is SQIVND (reference sequence). Written as DNA, the CDR3 is TGTGCCAGTTCCCCCGGGCGGGGGTACACAGATACGCAGTATTTT. Protein sequence: CASSPGRGYTDTQYF.

The chain couples TRBV4-2 to TRBJ1-6; D may be TRBD1 (6 bases). The V gene's germline CDR1 is LGHNA and CDR2 YNFKEQ. The length of the CDR3 is 15 residues. Trimming removed 1 base from V and 10 bases from J, with 14 bases in between. This CDR3 reads CASSQVTEGQSPLHF. Written as DNA, the CDR3 is TGTGCCAGCAGCCAAGTGACGGAGGGACAATCACCCCTCCACTTT.

The rearrangement links TRBV7-2 to TRBJ2-7; 9 positions agree with TRBD1. V gave up 5 bases and J gave up 0 bases; unmatched junction bases: 5. Germline CDR1 SGHTA, CDR2 FQGNSA. The CDR3 runs to 15 residues. The CDR3 protein is CASSARDRASYEQYF. CDR3 in DNA: TGTGCCAGCAGCGCCCGGGACAGGGCCTCCTACGAGCAGTACTTC. Based on the CDR3 plus reference TRBV7-2 and TRBJ2-7, the full variable domain is GAGVSQSPSNKVTEKGKDVELRCDPISGHTALYWYRQSLGQGLEFLIYFQGNSAPDKSGLPSDRFSAERTGGSVSTLTIQRTQQEDSAVYLCASSARDRASYEQYFGPGTRLTVT.

The V and J genes are TRBV29-1 and TRBJ2-2; D perhaps matches TRBD2 (6 bases). The CDR3 loop spans 14 amino acids. Per the germline V gene, CDR1 is SQVTM and CDR2 is ANQGSEA. Between the trimmed V and J ends, which lost 4 bases and 2 bases, there was a span of 11 bases. CDR3 amino acids: CSVGGLLNTGELFF. The CDR3 DNA follows: TGCAGCGTTGGGGGACTCTTAAACACCGGGGAGCTGTTTTTT.

V usage is TRBV7-2 and J usage is TRBJ2-7; 10 nucleotides align to TRBD1. Trimming at V came to 8 bases and at J to 4 bases, leaving 8 bases not matched to a gene. The CDR3 runs 14 residues. Germline CDR1 SGHTA, CDR2 FQGNSA. In DNA, the CDR3 is TGTGCCAGCCTGTCCGGGACAGGGGCTTACGAGCAGTACTTC. As protein: CASLSGTGAYEQYF.

The J gene is TRBJ1-4, the V gene TRBV6-5, with no clear D. V dropped 7 bases and J dropped 0 bases, with 12 bases sitting between them. This CDR3 region has 15 residues. CDR1 is MNHEY, CDR2 SVGAGI, per germline. The CDR3 is CASTKTPSTNEKLFF. DNA of the CDR3: TGTGCCAGCACAAAGACACCCTCAACTAATGAAAAACTGTTTTTT.

The rearrangement links TRBV7-2 to TRBJ1-6; unclear D gene. Germline V CDR1 and CDR2: SGHTA, FQGNSA. The CDR3 contains 11 residues. V lost 1 base, J lost 9 bases, and 1 base lay in between. The CDR3 here is CASSLVSPLHF. CDR3 nucleotides: TGTGCCAGCAGCTTAGTTTCACCCCTCCACTTT. Full variable domain (remainder filled in from reference TRBV7-2 and TRBJ1-6): GAGVSQSPSNKVTEKGKDVELRCDPISGHTALYWYRQSLGQGLEFLIYFQGNSAPDKSGLPSDRFSAERTGGSVSTLTIQRTQQEDSAVYLCASSLVSPLHFGNGTRLTVT.

In this sample, this clone turned up once. CDR3 nucleotides: TGCGCCAGCAGCCCCGGTGGGTTGGACACTGAAGCTTTCTTT. Amino acids: CASSPGGLDTEAFF. This chain joins TRBV5-1 and TRBJ1-1, with no clear D. Trimming left V 4 bases short and J 3 bases short, with 13 bases between. The CDR3 loop spans 14 amino acids. Germline-derived CDR1 and CDR2 are SGHRS and YFSETQ.

The J gene is TRBJ1-5, the V gene TRBV6-5, with no clear D. CDR1 and CDR2 from the germline V gene are MNHEY and SVGAGI. The CDR3 runs to 14 residues. The V end lost 2 bases, the J end lost 5 bases, and 10 bases lay between the germline ends. CDR3 residues: CASSYGGRDQPQHF. CDR3 bases: TGTGCCAGCAGTTACGGTGGCAGAGATCAGCCCCAGCATTTT.

The chain couples TRBV27 to TRBJ2-2; TRBD1 is a possible D gene (6 bases). The CDR3 is 17 residues long. V dropped 5 bases and J dropped 1 base, with 17 bases sitting between them. Germline V gene lookup returns CDR1 MNHEY and CDR2 SMNVEV (reference sequence). Here the CDR3 reads CASSTYGTSLNTGELFF. The CDR3 coding sequence is TGTGCCAGCAGTACTTATGGGACAAGCCTGAACACCGGGGAGCTGTTTTTT.

The rearrangement joins TRBV2 to TRBJ1-5; 9 nucleotides align to TRBD1. The CDR3 runs to 17 residues. CDR1 and CDR2 from the germline V gene are SNHLY and FYNNEI. J gave up 0 bases and V 5 bases, and 8 bases lay outside the gene matches. In nucleotides, the CDR3 is TGTGCCAGCAGTATCCGAGCGGGACAGGGTAGCAATCAGCCCCAGCATTTT. This codes for CASSIRAGQGSNQPQHF.